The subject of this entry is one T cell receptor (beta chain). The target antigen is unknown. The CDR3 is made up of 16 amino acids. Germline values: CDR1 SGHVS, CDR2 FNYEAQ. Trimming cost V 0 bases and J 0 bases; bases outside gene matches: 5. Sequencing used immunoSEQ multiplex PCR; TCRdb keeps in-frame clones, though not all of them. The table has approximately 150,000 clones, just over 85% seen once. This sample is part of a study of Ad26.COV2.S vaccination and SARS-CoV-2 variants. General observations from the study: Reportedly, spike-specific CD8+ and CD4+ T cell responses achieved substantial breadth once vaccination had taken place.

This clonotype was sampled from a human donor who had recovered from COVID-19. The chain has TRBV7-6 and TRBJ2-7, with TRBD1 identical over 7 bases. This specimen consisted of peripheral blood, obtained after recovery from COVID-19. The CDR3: CASSLAFGTASYEQYF. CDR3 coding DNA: TGTGCCAGCAGCTTAGCATTTGGGACAGCCTCCTACGAGCAGTACTTC.